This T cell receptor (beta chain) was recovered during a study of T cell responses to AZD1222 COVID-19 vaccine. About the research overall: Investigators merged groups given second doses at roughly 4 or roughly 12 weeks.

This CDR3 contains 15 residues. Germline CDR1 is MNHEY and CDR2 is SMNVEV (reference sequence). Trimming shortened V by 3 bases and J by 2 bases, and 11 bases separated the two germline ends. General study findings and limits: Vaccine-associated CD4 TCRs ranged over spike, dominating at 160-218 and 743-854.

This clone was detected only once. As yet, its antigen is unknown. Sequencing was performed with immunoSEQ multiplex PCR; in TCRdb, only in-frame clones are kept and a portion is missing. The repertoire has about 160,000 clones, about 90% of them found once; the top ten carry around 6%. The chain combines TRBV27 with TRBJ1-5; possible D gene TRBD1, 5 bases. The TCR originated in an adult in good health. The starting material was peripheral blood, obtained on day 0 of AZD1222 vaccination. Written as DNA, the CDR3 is TGTGCCAGCAGTTTTGGGACGGGGGGCAATCAGCCCCAGCATTTT. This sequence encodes CASSFGTGGNQPQHF.